This T cell receptor (beta chain) was retrieved from a study of cytomegalovirus exposure and HLA in healthy donors. Both 60 Vbeta primers and 13 Jbeta primers went into the PCR. The protocol was immunoSEQ multiplex PCR, while the TCRdb copy is restricted to in-frame clones and leaves out a portion. The table has roughly 99,000 clones, around 85% seen once. A word on this clone: Its cognate antigen is unknown.

The study, taken as a whole, reports: The availability of immune exposure information extended only to CMV serostatus. Rare TCR sequences predominated, though certain public TCRs were found in many donors.

CDR3 length: 15 amino acids. CDR1 and CDR2 (germline): MNHEY, SVGAGI. Unmatched junction bases numbered 4, after V lost 6 bases and J lost 1 base. The source of this sequence is a young man in good health and CMV-seronegative. Specimen: PBMCs. The V call is TRBV6-5, the J call TRBJ2-3; 10 nucleotides match TRBD2. This chain's CDR3 is CASRMSGGGTDTQYF. The CDR3 DNA reads TGTGCCAGCAGAATGAGCGGGGGGGGCACAGATACGCAGTATTTT.